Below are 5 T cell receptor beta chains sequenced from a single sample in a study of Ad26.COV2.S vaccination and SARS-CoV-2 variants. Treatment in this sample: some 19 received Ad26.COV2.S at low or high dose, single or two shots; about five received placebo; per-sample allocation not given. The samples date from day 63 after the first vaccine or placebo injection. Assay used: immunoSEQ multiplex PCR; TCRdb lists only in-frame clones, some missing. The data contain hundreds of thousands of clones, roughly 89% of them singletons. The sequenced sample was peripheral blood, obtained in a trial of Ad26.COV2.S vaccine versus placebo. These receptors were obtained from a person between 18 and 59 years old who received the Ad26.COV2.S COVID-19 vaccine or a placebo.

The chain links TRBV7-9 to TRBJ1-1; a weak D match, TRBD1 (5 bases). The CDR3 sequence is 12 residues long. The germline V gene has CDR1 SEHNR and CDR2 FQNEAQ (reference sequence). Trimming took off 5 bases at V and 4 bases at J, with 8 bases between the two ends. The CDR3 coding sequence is TGTGCCAGCAGCCAGGGAGCCACTGAAGCTTTCTTT. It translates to CASSQGATEAFF. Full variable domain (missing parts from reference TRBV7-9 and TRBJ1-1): DTGVSQNPRHKITKRGQNVTFRCDPISEHNRLYWYRQTLGQGPEFLTYFQNEAQLEKSRLLSDRFSAERPKGSFSTLEIQRTEQGDSAMYLCASSQGATEAFFGQGTRLTVV.

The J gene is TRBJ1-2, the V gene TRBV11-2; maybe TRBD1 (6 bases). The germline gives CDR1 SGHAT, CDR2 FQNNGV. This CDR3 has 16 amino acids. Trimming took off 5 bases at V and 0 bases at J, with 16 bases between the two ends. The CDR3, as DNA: TGTGCCAGCAGCCCCACCGGACAGATTTCTAACTATGGCTACACCTTC. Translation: CASSPTGQISNYGYTF.

CDR3 in amino acids: CASRADRGQNTEAFF. The CDR3 DNA reads as TGTGCCAGCAGAGCCGACAGGGGGCAGAACACTGAAGCTTTCTTT. The chain joins TRBV6-6 to TRBJ1-1; 10 bases agree with TRBD1. Per germline, CDR1 MNHNY and CDR2 SVGAGI (reference sequence). The CDR3 covers 15 residues. J lost 1 base, V lost 6 bases, and 5 bases had no gene match.

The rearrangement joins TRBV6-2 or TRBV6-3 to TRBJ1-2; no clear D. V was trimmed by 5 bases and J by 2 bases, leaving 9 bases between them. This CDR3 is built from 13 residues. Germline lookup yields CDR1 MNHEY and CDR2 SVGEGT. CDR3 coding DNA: TGTGCCAGCAGTATAGCAGTCAACTATGGCTACACCTTC. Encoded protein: CASSIAVNYGYTF.

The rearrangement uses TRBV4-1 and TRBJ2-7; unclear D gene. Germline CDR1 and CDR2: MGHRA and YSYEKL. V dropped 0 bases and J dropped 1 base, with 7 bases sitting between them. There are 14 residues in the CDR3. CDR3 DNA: TGCGCCAGCAGCCAAGAGCTACGGTCCTACGAGCAGTACTTC. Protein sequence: CASSQELRSYEQYF.